This T cell receptor (beta chain) was found in a study of blood T cell repertoires in COVID-19. The CDR3 spans 13 residues. The V segment lost 11 bases and the J segment 3 bases; nucleotides outside the gene matches: 7. The germline CDR1 and CDR2 sequences are SGHAT and FQNNGV. Repertoires were generated with immunoSEQ multiplex PCR, while TCRdb's copy carries only in-frame clones and drops some. Here the sample spans a few hundred thousand clones, around 85% being singletons. This clonotype originated in a woman younger than 30 with acute or convalescent COVID-19. The rearrangement joins TRBV11-2 to TRBJ2-3; TRBD2 matches at 8 bases. The material sequenced was peripheral blood. The chain's CDR3 is CAARGGGTDTQYF. CDR3 DNA: TGTGCCGCCCGGGGGGGAGGAACAGATACGCAGTATTTT.